Included here is one T cell receptor (beta chain) sequence, with context. This clonotype was seen a few times. Its antigen has not been determined. No per-base quality is available; no much larger clone lies one base away. Library creation used 5' RACE. Data came from an Illumina HiSeq 2500. A second 7 to 11 cycle PCR used a sample-barcoded 5' primer and a J-beta primer mix. A unique molecular identifier was introduced onto each TCR beta cDNA molecule by a template-switch 5' adaptor carrying 12 random nucleotides. Each sample yielded at least 2.5 million CDR3-containing paired-end reads. All of the RNA was converted into first-strand cDNA using the Mint cDNA synthesis kit, with a TRBC-specific oligonucleotide serving as the primer. After uracil-DNA glycosylase treatment, a first 18-cycle PCR used universal primers M1SS and BC2_uni_R on all cDNA. From the authors' description of their analysis: Each sample was normalized by randomly selecting 1 million high-quality reads, each carrying a distinct molecular identifier. Instead of being binned into consensus sequences, reads that shared molecular identifiers were thrown out. MiTCR, set to a Q25 quality threshold and the strictest error-elimination algorithm, was used for CDR3 identification, clonotype clustering and error correction. A nonparametric unseen species model with Euler transformation was used to estimate a lower bound on total TCR beta diversity. TCRdb handled the public reads itself, with Q25 trimming in fastp and clone calling in MiXCR, and kept productive beta chains. Duplicate CDR3 protein sequences are folded into a single record with the most common DNA and genes. The V and J calls come from TCRdb's annotation, not from the publication. A total of more than 900,000 distinct CDR3 sequences appear in this sample, almost 30% of them only once. The ten largest clonotypes hold about a tenth of the sample.

The entry originates in a study of blood T cells in healthy people across ages (dated by TCRdb to about 2015). With respect to the entire study: In model experiments, template switching captured roughly one uniquely barcoded TCR beta cDNA molecule for every two T cells. The study measured age-related changes in TCR beta repertoire diversity using deep sequencing normalized with unique cDNA molecular identifiers. Four age groups were formed from the donors: young (average 16 years), middle-aged (approximately 42), aged (more than 55) and long-lived (less than 85). Two additional independent replicas of 1 million unique cDNA reads from the same blood draw were analyzed for two donors (one aged 18 to 29 and one aged 80 or older). On the study overall, not on this receptor specifically: Observed TCR beta diversity per million T cells fell roughly linearly with age, and a significant reduction was already apparent by age roughly 40. Donor CMV infection status was unknown, potentially confounding age-related changes in expanded clonotypes. Compared with the aged group, more naive CD4+ T cells, fewer expanded clones and increased TCR diversity were shown by the long-lived group, suggesting age selection. Observed TCR beta diversity correlated strongly with the percentage of naive T cells measured by flow cytometry. Since profiling was done on bulk unsorted PBMCs, naive and antigen-experienced compartments could not be conclusively compared. Total diversity estimates from one million sequenced T cells were considered lower bounds and underestimates.

The approximately 39 donors, aged about 6 to 95 years, were systemically healthy Caucasian individuals from Russia. About 10 milliliters of peripheral blood were collected from each donor into EDTA-treated Vacutainer tubes. Ficoll-Paque density-gradient centrifugation was used to isolate PBMCs, with at least 6.5 million per sample. Total RNA, at least 6 micrograms per sample, was extracted from PBMCs with Trizol reagent. The percentages of naive CD45RAhigh/CD27high T cells were determined by flow cytometry on a PBMC aliquot from every donor. Trimming costs V 6 bases and J 2 bases, and their ends lie 8 bases apart. CDR1 is given as DFQATT and CDR2 as SNEGSKA, both from the germline V gene (reference sequence). The CDR3 goes from the cysteine to the phenylalanine over 12 residues. The read is trimmed to its CDR3 DNA, 36 bases read in frame from base 1. The data were also submitted as part of a second study, on T cells of mothers and their children. That second report states: Nine systemically healthy Caucasian individuals served as donors, namely three mothers together with their six children. cDNA synthesis consumed the entire amount of extracted RNA, loaded at about 1.5 ug RNA in each 15 ul reaction. Sample barcodes and 2-4 random nucleotides were added via the M1S primer in the second PCR. Over 8 million TCR beta CDR3 reads came from each mother, compared with a few million reads from each child. TCR recombination output is similarly shaped by thymic selection in related and unrelated pairs, with a minor effect exerted by inherited differences. Related mother-child pairs always showed normalized repertoire overlap that was slightly higher than in unrelated mother-child pairs, though the difference was never significant. With a sensitivity of about 100 clones per million clonotypes, no persistent microchimeric T cell clones were detected. In the study, deep NGS was used to compare the TCR beta repertoires of mothers and children, and features distinguishing related mother-child pairs from unrelated individuals were sought. Mothers averaged approximately 40 +/- 4 years of age and children averaged about 10 +/- 4 years. After adapters were ligated using NEBNext reagents, the libraries underwent 100+100 nt paired-end sequencing on an Illumina HiSeq 2000. To prevent cross-contamination, the mother and child libraries were prepared a month apart and were sequenced in separate runs. Each donor had between about 450,000 and 2,100,000 distinct TCR beta clonotypes identified. Naive TCR beta clonotypes were estimated from low-frequency clonotypes matched to each donor's FACS-determined naive share, without sorting.

The sequencing input was blood. This TCR derives from a middle-aged woman in good health. This sequence uses TRBV20-1 and TRBJ1-5, with the D gene not clear enough to name. This receptor has the CDR3 CSAWRGNQPQHF. Here is the DNA: TGCAGTGCCTGGAGAGGCAATCAGCCCCAGCATTTT.